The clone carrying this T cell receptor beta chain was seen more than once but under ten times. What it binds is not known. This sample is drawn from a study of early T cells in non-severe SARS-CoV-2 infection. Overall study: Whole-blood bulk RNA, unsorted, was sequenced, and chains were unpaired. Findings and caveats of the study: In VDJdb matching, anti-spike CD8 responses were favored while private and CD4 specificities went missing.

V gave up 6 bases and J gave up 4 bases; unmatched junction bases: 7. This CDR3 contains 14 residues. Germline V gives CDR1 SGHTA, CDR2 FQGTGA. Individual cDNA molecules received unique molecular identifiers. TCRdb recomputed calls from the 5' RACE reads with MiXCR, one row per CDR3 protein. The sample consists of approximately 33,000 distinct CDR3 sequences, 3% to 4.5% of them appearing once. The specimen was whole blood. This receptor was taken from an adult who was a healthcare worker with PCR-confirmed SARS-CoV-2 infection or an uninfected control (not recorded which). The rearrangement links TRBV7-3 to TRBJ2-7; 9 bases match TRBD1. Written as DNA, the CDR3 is TGTGCCAGCAGTTTGACAGGGGGAGGTTACGAGCAGTACTTC. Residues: CASSLTGGGYEQYF.